The entry below describes one T cell receptor beta chain. This clone was seen repeatedly, ten times or more. What antigen it recognizes has not been identified. No base qualities exist here, and no much larger clone lies one base off it. The data were taken from a study of metastatic and nonmetastatic thyroid tumors (dated by TCRdb to the early 2020s). Regarding the complete study: The researchers compared repertoires between peripheral blood samples and tumor or nodule tissue samples from patients with malignant or benign thyroid disease. Overall study outcomes, separate from this receptor: In both blood and tumor samples, malignant tumors were reported to have significantly higher TCR beta diversity than benign nodules.

Sequences SGHTA (CDR1) and FQGTGA (CDR2) are obtained from the germline V gene. The CDR3 numbers 15 residues from cysteine through phenylalanine. Only the CDR3 part of the read is kept: 45 bases, read in frame from the first base. Cut back by 2 bases and 2 bases, the V and J ends lie 9 bases apart. None of the patients had been given any treatment before thyroid surgery. Using T-cell receptor beta sequencing, the researchers looked back retrospectively at clinical samples from patients, gathered between about 2012 and 2018. Receptors were amplified or captured by PCR. TCRdb lists the instrument as Illumina HiSeq 4000. High-throughput sequencing was used to profile the TCR beta-chain CDR3 region of each patient. The study's processing was this. Drawing on CDR3 differences between clinicopathological groups, the researchers built a classifier meant to tell apart patients with distant-metastatic papillary thyroid cancer. The Shannon index was used to assess repertoire diversity, and the Morisita-Horn index was used to assess tumor-blood repertoire similarity. The public reads were run again by TCRdb, first through fastp at Q25 and then through MiXCR, and only productive beta chains were kept. These V and J calls derive from TCRdb rather than the authors' analysis. Within this sample are roughly 23,000 clones, with approximately 15% of them counted one time only. The ten top clones hold approximately 15% of the sample.

Recombination connected TRBV7-3 to TRBJ2-2, and the D gene may be TRBD1, 5 bases matching. Sequenced material: tumor tissue. The TCR originated in a female donor with papillary thyroid cancer or a benign thyroid nodule (not recorded which). Some clones in this sample may be carry-over from other donors' samples. The nucleotide sequence is given as TGTGCCAGCAGCTTACTAGGGGCTAACACCGGGGAGCTGTTTTTT. Its protein reads: CASSLLGANTGELFF. Full variable domain (CDR3 extended with the reference TRBV7-3 and TRBJ2-2 proteins): GAGVSQTPSNKVTEKGKYVELRCDPISGHTALYWYRQSLGQGPEFLIYFQGTGAADDSGLPNDRFFAVRPEGSVSTLKIQRTERGDSAVYLCASSLLGANTGELFFGEGSRLTVL.